The 17 T cell receptor beta chains below were found in one sample sequenced in a study of T cell repertoires in cytomegalovirus infection. TCRdb independently ran MiXCR on the reads; one entry per CDR3 protein. This table holds 150,000 to 200,000 distinct CDR3 sequences, roughly 9.8% found once. Sequenced material: PBMCs. All receptors derive from a human donor in good health (CMV status not recorded). Some clones in this sample may be carry-over from other donors' samples.

This clonotype was detected ten times or more. This chain joins TRBV11-2 and TRBJ1-1, with no clear D. The V gene lost 2 bases and the J gene lost 1 base, with 8 bases spanning the gap. The CDR3 length is 14 residues. CDR1 and CDR2 from the germline V gene are SGHAT and FQNNGV. DNA of the CDR3: TGTGCCAGCAGCTTATTAAACCAGAACACTGAAGCTTTCTTT. Protein: CASSLLNQNTEAFF.

By share, this clonotype ranks as medium-sized. This chain links TRBV7-2 with TRBJ2-1, with a weak D call TRBD1 (6 bases). CDR3 length: 15 amino acids. V was trimmed by 0 bases and J by 4 bases, leaving 10 bases between them. Germline loops: CDR1 SGHTA, CDR2 FQGNSA. The chain's CDR3 is CASSLARGPYNEQFF. DNA of the CDR3: TGTGCCAGCAGCTTAGCCAGGGGACCTTACAATGAGCAGTTCTTC.

At least ten counts were recorded for this clonotype. This sequence joins TRBV5-1 and TRBJ2-1; D possibly corresponds to TRBD1 (5 bases). The V end lost 6 bases, the J end lost 0 bases, and 10 bases lay between the germline ends. Germline V gene lookup returns CDR1 SGHRS and CDR2 YFSETQ. The CDR3 runs to 14 residues. CDR3 amino acids: CASKGQSSYNEQFF. DNA for the CDR3: TGCGCCAGCAAAGGACAAAGCTCCTACAATGAGCAGTTCTTC.

A note on this clonotype: Likely a read error: the CDR3 ends without its conserved phenylalanine or tryptophan. No DNA is shown, since the ends of the CDR3 on it are uncertain; the CDR3 is the one TCRdb lists. The chain combines TRBV4-3 with TRBJ1-6; the DNA was not used to check the table's D call, TRBD1. The CDR3 adds up to 15 amino acids, both ends counted. Germline assignment: CDR1 LGHNA and CDR2 YSLEER. The CDR3 sequence: CASSQVGRDNSPLPC.

This clonotype was picked up many times. The chain links TRBV6-1 to TRBJ2-2, with 7 bases matching TRBD1. Germline CDR1 is MNHNS and CDR2 is SASEGT. J gave up 5 bases and V 5 bases, and 5 bases lay outside the gene matches. This CDR3 is 14 amino acids long. In nucleotides, the CDR3 is TGTGCCAGCAGTTTAAACAGGGGAACCGGGGAGCTGTTTTTT. It is translated as CASSLNRGTGELFF.

This clonotype was counted a few times. The CDR3 sequence is CASSLRLYEQYF. CDR3 sequence (DNA): TGTGCCAGCAGTTTGAGGCTTTACGAGCAGTACTTC. The chain combines TRBV12-3 or TRBV12-4 with TRBJ2-7; D call uncertain. Trimming took off 3 bases at V and 4 bases at J, with 7 bases between the two ends. This CDR3 contains 12 residues.

This clonotype was seen ten or more times. This chain links TRBV28 with TRBJ2-2; D possibly uses TRBD1 or TRBD2 (5 bases each). The V gene's germline CDR1 is MDHEN and CDR2 SYDVKM. The CDR3 extends over 16 amino acids. V was clipped by 2 bases and J by 5 bases, with 15 bases between them. CDR3 bases: TGTGCCAGCAGTTTAAGTTCTGGGACGGGGACCGGGGAGCTGTTTTTT. Encoded protein: CASSLSSGTGTGELFF.

In its sample, this clonotype was seen many times. The J gene is TRBJ1-4, the V gene TRBV4-3; the D is unclear. Germline V gene lookup returns CDR1 LGHNA and CDR2 YSLEER. V lost 0 bases and J 4 bases, leaving 12 bases between the germline ends. This CDR3 has 16 residues. The CDR3 DNA reads as TGCGCCAGCAGCCAAGAAGTACAGCCCCTTAATGAAAAACTGTTTTTT. This translates into CASSQEVQPLNEKLFF.

This clonotype was detected many times. The genes are TRBV7-2 and TRBJ2-3; 12 bases match TRBD2. Losses at the gene ends were 1 base for V and 4 bases for J; bases not matched to a gene: 12. The CDR3 extends over 19 amino acids. Germline CDR1 is SGHTA and CDR2 is FQGNSA. The CDR3 protein is CASSLVLLAGGRGSDTQYF. The CDR3 coding sequence is TGTGCCAGCAGCTTAGTACTACTAGCGGGGGGCCGGGGGTCAGATACGCAGTATTTT.

This clonotype turned up a few times. The V and J genes are TRBV24-1 and TRBJ1-5; TRBD1 agrees at 8 bases. Trimming removed 5 bases from V and 1 base from J; junction bases left unmatched: 9. The CDR3 is 17 residues long. In germline, CDR1 is KGHDR, CDR2 SFDVKD. The chain's CDR3 is CATSGKRQGRSNQPQHF. The CDR3 DNA reads TGTGCCACCAGTGGGAAGAGACAGGGGAGAAGCAATCAGCCCCAGCATTTT.

This rearrangement joins TRBV7-3 to TRBJ2-3; TRBD2 is a possible D gene (7 bases). V was clipped by 5 bases and J by 8 bases, with 17 bases between them. Germline V gives CDR1 SGHTA, CDR2 FQGTGA. The CDR3 runs to 14 residues. The CDR3 DNA reads as TGTGCCAGCAGCCAAGGGGGGGGACGGTCTACGCAGTATTTT. Translating it yields CASSQGGGRSTQYF. Based on the CDR3 plus reference TRBV7-3 and TRBJ2-3, the full variable domain is GAGVSQTPSNKVTEKGKYVELRCDPISGHTALYWYRQSLGQGPEFLIYFQGTGAADDSGLPNDRFFAVRPEGSVSTLKIQRTERGDSAVYLCASSQGGGRSTQYFGPGTRLTVL.

J is TRBJ2-5 and V is TRBV20-1; maybe TRBD1 (5 bases). Germline loops: CDR1 DFQATT, CDR2 SNEGSKA (reference sequence). Trimming removed 6 bases at V and 0 bases at J, with 14 bases between. The CDR3 totals 14 residues. The CDR3: CSAKTAKYQETQYF. The DNA for the CDR3 is TGCAGTGCAAAGACAGCCAAATACCAAGAGACCCAGTACTTC.

This clonotype was recorded at least ten times. J is TRBJ1-2 and V is TRBV7-2; the match to TRBD1 covers 8 bases. This CDR3 comprises 14 residues. Germline trimming cut 5 bases from V and 8 bases from J; bases unmatched to any gene: 10. From germline, CDR1 is SGHTA and CDR2 FQGNSA. The CDR3 sequence is CASSQGQAFKGYTF. As DNA, the CDR3 is TGTGCCAGCAGCCAGGGACAGGCCTTTAAAGGCTACACCTTC.

Many counts were recorded for this clonotype. The V call is TRBV7-2, the J call TRBJ1-2; maybe TRBD1 (5 bases). The CDR3 runs 14 residues. V lost 2 bases and J 4 bases, leaving 11 bases between the germline ends. Per the germline V gene, CDR1 is SGHTA and CDR2 is FQGNSA. CDR3: CASSLYQGSYGYTF. The DNA for the CDR3 is TGTGCCAGCAGCTTATATCAGGGCAGCTATGGCTACACCTTC.

This clonotype was recorded many times. V is TRBV28 and J is TRBJ1-1, with D possibly being TRBD1 (6 bases). V gave up 4 bases and J gave up 4 bases, with 16 bases separating them. Germline-derived CDR1 and CDR2 are MDHEN and SYDVKM. The CDR3 loop spans 15 amino acids. As DNA, the CDR3 is TGTGCCAGCAGTTCACACCAGGGGTTCGGCACTGAAGCTTTCTTT. It specifies CASSSHQGFGTEAFF.

In its sample, this clonotype was seen a few times. J is TRBJ2-1 and V is TRBV5-4; 8 bases align to TRBD2. CDR1 and CDR2 from the germline V gene are SGHNT and YYREEE (reference sequence). CDR3 length equals 16 residues. V dropped 4 bases and J dropped 0; count of bases not matched to a gene: 6. CDR3 sequence (DNA): TGTGCCAGCAGCCCGGGGGGGACTGTCTCCTACAATGAGCAGTTCTTC. Translated: CASSPGGTVSYNEQFF.

This clonotype was seen more than once but under ten times. The chain joins TRBV20-1 to TRBJ2-3; D remains ambiguous. The ends were cut back, 3 bases at V and 1 base at J, with 5 bases in the middle. Germline V gene sequence: CDR1 DFQATT, CDR2 SNEGSKA (reference sequence). This CDR3 has 12 residues. The DNA for the CDR3 is TGCAGTGCTAGCACCCGCACAGATACGCAGTATTTT. Translated, it gives CSASTRTDTQYF.